This TCR beta chain was recovered during a study of metastatic and nonmetastatic thyroid tumors. Original handling: Clinicopathological groups supplied CDR3 differences that were used to build a distant-metastasis classifier for papillary thyroid cancer. TCRdb ran MiXCR on the PCR reads. For this entry, the V and J calls and clone size follow TCRdb and not the study's own pipeline. The sample gives tens of thousands of clones, roughly 13% of which show up once; approximately 11% is in the top ten. Per germline, CDR1 SGHTA and CDR2 FQGNSA. This CDR3 has 14 amino acids. Deletions cut 1 base from V and 7 bases from J, with 11 bases between. Not a single patient had been given any form of treatment at any point before undergoing thyroid surgery. This clone was detected ten times or more.

J is TRBJ2-4 and V is TRBV7-2, with D perhaps TRBD1 (6 bases). Sequencing was performed on blood. This clonotype was obtained from a female donor with papillary thyroid cancer or a benign thyroid nodule (not recorded which). Some clones in this sample may be carry-over from other donors' samples. CDR3 sequence reads: CASSLEQRGNIQYF. The CDR3 nucleotides are TGTGCCAGCAGCTTAGAGCAGAGGGGGAACATTCAGTACTTC.